Listed here is a single T cell receptor beta chain. Its specificity is not known. This specimen comes from a study of cytomegalovirus exposure and HLA in healthy donors. Germline-derived CDR1 and CDR2 are SQVTM and ANQGSEA. Trimming took 4 bases from V and 2 from J; bases not matched to a gene: 7. The CDR3 covers 14 residues. Study results and caveats: Over 15,000 TCR beta sequences were associated with HLA alleles at 0.05 false discovery rate in a later analysis. A few of the chains that were CMV-associated were confirmed in vitro to be specific for CMV antigens. The study designated 150 or so TCR beta chains cytomegalovirus-associated.

This PCR relied on a set of 60 Vbeta primers and 13 Jbeta primers. TCRdb's table, derived via immunoSEQ multiplex PCR, lists solely in-frame clones and lacks some. The sample carries 75,000 to 90,000 clones, 70% to 80% recorded once. This clonotype originated in a man aged 30 to 45 in good health and CMV-seropositive. This chain links TRBV29-1 with TRBJ2-7; 8 bases match TRBD2. The specimen was PBMCs. CDR3 in amino acids: CSVVGGGTAYEQYF. The CDR3, as DNA: TGCAGCGTTGTAGGCGGGGGGACCGCCTACGAGCAGTACTTC.